This is a list of T cell receptor beta chains from one sample in a study of blood T cell repertoires in COVID-19. This table comes from immunoSEQ multiplex PCR, and its TCRdb copy is limited to in-frame clones, with some not included. The data hold some 50,000 clones, with almost 85% observed a single time. The specimen was peripheral blood. The receptors were sampled from an elderly woman with acute or convalescent COVID-19. Both conserved end residues are part of each CDR3. A D gene is named only where the DNA matches it firmly. Clone size is shown for a subset of rows, as once, few, many or a class of expanded clone.

>TRBV4-1|-|-|TRBJ2-7
CASSQSTGSSYEQYF
TGCGCCAGCAGCCAGTCGACAGGTTCTTCCTACGAGCAGTACTTC
>TRBV28|-|TRBD2|TRBJ2-3
CASSLLAGGIDTQYF
TGTGCCAGCAGTCTACTAGCGGGGGGTATCGATACGCAGTATTTT
>TRBV4-1|few|-|TRBJ1-2
CASSQETDPNYGYTF
TGCGCCAGCAGCCAAGAAACAGATCCTAACTATGGCTACACCTTC
>TRBV10-1|-|-|TRBJ1-6
CASSREGSNSPLHF
TGCGCCAGCAGCAGGGAAGGCAGTAATTCACCCCTCCACTTT
>TRBV7-9|few|TRBD2|TRBJ2-1
CASSLAIGIAGHNEQFF
TGTGCCAGCAGCTTAGCGATTGGGATAGCGGGGCACAATGAGCAGTTCTTC
>TRBV19|-|TRBD1|TRBJ1-4
CASSPQGPSNEKLFF
TGTGCCAGTAGTCCACAGGGGCCCTCAAATGAAAAACTGTTTTTT
>TRBV2|-|TRBD2|TRBJ2-2
CASSYGRDTGELFF
TGTGCCAGCAGTTACGGGAGGGACACCGGGGAGCTGTTTTTT
>TRBV15|-|-|TRBJ2-2
CATSTANTGELFF
TGTGCCACCAGCACGGCGAACACCGGGGAGCTGTTTTTT
>TRBV12-3/TRBV12-4|-|-|TRBJ2-3
CASSLDRIDTQYF
TGTGCCAGCAGTCTGGACAGAATAGATACGCAGTATTTT
>TRBV9|-|-|TRBJ2-1
CASSDDGAAYNEQFF
TGTGCCAGCAGCGACGATGGGGCGGCATACAATGAGCAGTTCTTC
>TRBV9|few|-|TRBJ2-1
CASSVGKTGEAEQFF
TGTGCCAGCAGCGTGGGTAAAACGGGGGAGGCCGAGCAGTTCTTC
>TRBV29-1|-|-|TRBJ1-2
CSVDQTGGYGYTF
TGCAGCGTAGACCAGACAGGCGGCTATGGCTACACCTTC
>TRBV29-1|-|-|TRBJ2-7
CSVGAQGTYEQYF
TGCAGCGTTGGGGCACAGGGAACCTACGAGCAGTACTTC
>TRBV7-2|-|-|TRBJ1-5
CASSGQRNQPQHF
TGTGCCAGCAGTGGACAAAGGAATCAGCCCCAGCATTTT
>TRBV7-2|-|TRBD2|TRBJ2-1
CASSSLAGGQTEQFF
TGTGCCAGCAGCTCTCTAGCGGGGGGCCAAACTGAGCAGTTCTTC
>TRBV3-1/TRBV3-2|-|-|TRBJ2-3
CASSQGGGPTDTQYF
TGTGCCAGCAGCCAAGGAGGTGGTCCCACAGATACGCAGTATTTT
>TRBV27|-|-|TRBJ2-3
CASSFVPPDIADTQYF
TGTGCCAGCAGTTTTGTCCCTCCGGACATCGCAGATACGCAGTATTTT
>TRBV10-3|-|TRBD1|TRBJ1-1
CATGTGGGFNTEAFF
TGTGCCACTGGAACAGGGGGCGGTTTTAACACTGAAGCTTTCTTT
>TRBV9|-|TRBD2|TRBJ2-3
CASSDQTSPDTQYF
TGTGCCAGCAGCGATCAGACTAGCCCAGATACGCAGTATTTT
>TRBV28|-|-|TRBJ2-6
CASRSDSTGANVLTF
TGTGCCAGCAGGTCCGACAGTACTGGGGCCAACGTCCTGACTTTC
>TRBV10-1|-|-|TRBJ2-1
CASSESVTEMVEQFF
TGCGCCAGCAGTGAGTCGGTGACAGAAATGGTTGAGCAGTTCTTC
>TRBV11-2|-|-|TRBJ2-3
CASSTDGGYRTDTQYF
TGTGCCAGCAGCACAGACGGGGGATACCGCACAGATACGCAGTATTTT